This T cell receptor beta chain was documented in a study of control samples from healthy donors and cancer patients. V lost 5 bases, J lost 3 bases, and 16 bases lay in between. This CDR3 contains 16 residues. Germline CDR1 is SEHNR and CDR2 is FQNEAQ (reference sequence). The protocol was immunoSEQ multiplex PCR, while the TCRdb copy is restricted to in-frame clones and leaves out a portion. The table has about 75,000 clones, approximately 84% seen once. J is TRBJ1-4 and V is TRBV7-9; a possible D gene is TRBD1 (6 bases). The sample comprised blood. The TCR originated in a man aged 45 to 65 in good health. This chain's CDR3 is CASSPRGGMANEKLFF. As DNA, the CDR3 is TGTGCCAGCAGCCCCCGAGGGGGGATGGCTAATGAAAAACTGTTTTTT.